These T cell receptor beta chains were read from a single sample in a study of shared clonotypes between healthy human individuals. Assay: immunoSEQ multiplex PCR; the TCRdb copy retains only in-frame clones and omits some. The top ten hold 0.13% of the sample, which has over 2 million clones, 85% to 95% seen once. Sequencing was done on a sample of naive CD4+ T cells sorted from blood. The receptors shown here come from a man aged 18 to 30 in good health. Both conserved end residues are part of each CDR3. Fields, in order: CDR3 protein, V gene, J gene.

cdr3_aa: CASSLEENSPLHF
v_call: TRBV5-4
j_call: TRBJ1-6

cdr3_aa: CASSRYTLNTEAFF
v_call: TRBV5-1
j_call: TRBJ1-1

cdr3_aa: CASSPDVGNYGYTF
v_call: TRBV5-1
j_call: TRBJ1-2

cdr3_aa: CAISGAVSVEQYF
v_call: TRBV10-3
j_call: TRBJ2-7

cdr3_aa: CASSLVGLAGQSSYNEQFF
v_call: TRBV7-6
j_call: TRBJ2-1

cdr3_aa: CASSGLQGNTEAFF
v_call: TRBV2
j_call: TRBJ1-1

cdr3_aa: CATSGRFNYGYTF
v_call: TRBV6-5
j_call: TRBJ1-2

cdr3_aa: CASSPGQLSNQPQHF
v_call: TRBV7-9
j_call: TRBJ1-5

cdr3_aa: CASSRGQGAGDTEAFF
v_call: TRBV7-2
j_call: TRBJ1-1

cdr3_aa: CASSESRTGGERPQHF
v_call: TRBV6-1
j_call: TRBJ1-5

cdr3_aa: CASSLLEPGTEAFF
v_call: TRBV27
j_call: TRBJ1-1

cdr3_aa: CAWSVRTFYGYTF
v_call: TRBV30
j_call: TRBJ1-2

cdr3_aa: CASSQGLAGIETQYF
v_call: TRBV4-1
j_call: TRBJ2-5

cdr3_aa: CASSVGPLPDNSPLHF
v_call: TRBV9
j_call: TRBJ1-6

cdr3_aa: CAISGRDRLQETQYF
v_call: TRBV10-3
j_call: TRBJ2-5

cdr3_aa: CASSFRGQTQYF
v_call: TRBV5-6
j_call: TRBJ2-5

cdr3_aa: CASSSGWNTEAFF
v_call: TRBV9
j_call: TRBJ1-1

cdr3_aa: CASSSRGRNEQFF
v_call: TRBV6-5
j_call: TRBJ2-1

cdr3_aa: CASSLSTGEGYEQYF
v_call: TRBV11-2
j_call: TRBJ2-7

cdr3_aa: CASSPAGTGTYEQYF
v_call: TRBV5-1
j_call: TRBJ2-7

cdr3_aa: CASSFDREAYEQYF
v_call: TRBV5-1
j_call: TRBJ2-7

cdr3_aa: CASSLGGMRGRNSPLHF
v_call: TRBV7-2
j_call: TRBJ1-6

cdr3_aa: CASSPLLTRLSYEQYF
v_call: TRBV11-2
j_call: TRBJ2-7

cdr3_aa: CASSYSGTGEYF
v_call: TRBV6-5
j_call: TRBJ1-3

cdr3_aa: CASSLASSLAGGTDTQYF
v_call: TRBV7-6
j_call: TRBJ2-3

cdr3_aa: CASSVAGGLAVNTGELFF
v_call: TRBV9
j_call: TRBJ2-2

cdr3_aa: CASRPTSGARLGTQYF
v_call: TRBV14
j_call: TRBJ2-3

cdr3_aa: CASSELGTGGYGYTF
v_call: TRBV6-1
j_call: TRBJ1-2